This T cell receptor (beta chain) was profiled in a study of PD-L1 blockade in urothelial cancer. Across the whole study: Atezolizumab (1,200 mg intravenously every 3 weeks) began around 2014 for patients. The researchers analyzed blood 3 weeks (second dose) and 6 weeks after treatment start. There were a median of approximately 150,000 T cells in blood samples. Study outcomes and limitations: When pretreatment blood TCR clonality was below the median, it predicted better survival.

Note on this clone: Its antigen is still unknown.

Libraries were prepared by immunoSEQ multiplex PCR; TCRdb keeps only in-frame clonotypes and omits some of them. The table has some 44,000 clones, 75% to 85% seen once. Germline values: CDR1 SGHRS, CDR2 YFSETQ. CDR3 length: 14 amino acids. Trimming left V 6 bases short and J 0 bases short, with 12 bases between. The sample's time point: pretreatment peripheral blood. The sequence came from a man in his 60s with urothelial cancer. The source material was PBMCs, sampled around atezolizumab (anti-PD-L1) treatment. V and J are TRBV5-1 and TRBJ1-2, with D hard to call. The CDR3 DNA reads TGCGCCAGCACGAACATGGGAGCTAACTATGGCTACACCTTC. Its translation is CASTNMGANYGYTF.